A selection of T cell receptor beta chains follows, all from one sample in a study of cytomegalovirus exposure and HLA in healthy donors. Clones were read by immunoSEQ multiplex PCR, and TCRdb kept only the in-frame ones, dropping some. This sample carries around 120,000 clones, approximately 75% of them seen once, and the ten largest clones take under 6%. The specimen sequenced was PBMCs. These TCRs come from a woman in her thirties or forties in good health and CMV-seropositive. CDR3s leave out the opening cysteine and the closing phenylalanine or tryptophan. The order of the fields is V gene, D gene, clone size, J gene, CDR3 protein. A D gene is named only where the DNA matches it firmly. A clone size is listed for some rows: how often the clone was seen (once, few, many), or a class if it is expanded.

>TRBV7-2|NA|NA|TRBJ2-5
ASSLGQIQETQY
>TRBV5-1|NA|NA|TRBJ1-1
ASSPQPRDTLMNTEAF
>TRBV7-2|TRBD1|NA|TRBJ2-5
ASSLRRGQTQETQY
>TRBV7-9|NA|NA|TRBJ2-1
SSSLGPRDEQF
>TRBV7-9|NA|few|TRBJ2-2
ASSLDRESGELF
>TRBV27|NA|NA|TRBJ1-1
ASSFKPDSRGEAF
>TRBV29-1|NA|once|TRBJ2-2
SVKQENTGELF
>TRBV27|NA|NA|TRBJ2-7
ASSQGGEQY
>TRBV7-3|NA|NA|TRBJ2-1
ASSFGGPPNEQF
>TRBV2|NA|NA|TRBJ2-5
ASSLFTSARGTQY
>TRBV5-1|NA|NA|TRBJ1-1
ASSPDNQCEAF
>TRBV6-4|TRBD1|NA|TRBJ2-3
ASSDKTGQGLY
>TRBV5-1|TRBD2|NA|TRBJ2-3
ASSLGLVVDTQY
>TRBV4-1|TRBD1|NA|TRBJ2-5
ASSQAGQGYGETQY
>TRBV10-3|TRBD1|NA|TRBJ1-4
AISESRSGQGATNEKLF
>TRBV9|TRBD1|NA|TRBJ1-3
ASSVATGTVTSGNTIY
>TRBV19|TRBD1|NA|TRBJ2-1
ASSTRQGMYNEQF
>TRBV5-4|TRBD2|NA|TRBJ2-1
ASSSGTNNEQF